A few counts support the clone carrying this TCR beta chain. The antigen remains unidentified. The data were taken from a study of cytomegalovirus exposure and HLA in healthy donors. 60 Vbeta and 13 Jbeta primers were used in PCR. The repertoire was sequenced with immunoSEQ multiplex PCR; TCRdb's copy has only in-frame clones and lacks some. The table has over 100,000 clones, about 8.5% seen once; the top ten hold around 5.5%. Study results and limitations: With high specificity and sensitivity, the classifier reportedly diagnosed cytomegalovirus status.

Germline V gene sequence: CDR1 SGDLS, CDR2 YYNGEE. V was shortened by 0 bases and J by 5 bases, with 11 bases between the two germline ends. The CDR3 is 14 amino acids. Source material: PBMCs. The source is a man in his forties in good health and CMV-seronegative. The J gene is TRBJ1-1, the V gene TRBV9; the D is unclear. CDR3 bases: TGTGCCAGCAGCGTAGGGCCCGGGTTGACTGAAGCTTTCTTT. Protein: CASSVGPGLTEAFF.